This entry is about one T cell receptor (beta chain). Its target is not known. V lost 0 bases and J lost 0, with 8 bases in between. The germline CDR1 and CDR2 sequences are GTSNPN and SVGIG (reference sequence). The CDR3 is 14 amino acids. The data stem from a study of radiotherapy plus CTLA-4 blockade in lung cancer. Study-wide background: Overall, approximately 19% of patients showed an objective response, while approximately 30% attained disease control. The study, taken as a whole, reports: Subsequent to radiotherapy plus ipilimumab, tumor-derived TCR clones underwent expansion in blood.

Those with chemo-refractory metastatic non-small-cell lung cancer were treated with focal radiation combined with CTLA-4 blockade using ipilimumab. Method: immunoSEQ multiplex PCR; TCRdb's copy keeps in-frame clones and lacks some. The top ten hold approximately 0.77% of the sample, which has about 80,000 clones, approximately 80% seen once. The TCR sequence derives from a human donor with non-small cell lung cancer who had stable disease on radiotherapy plus ipilimumab. V and J are TRBV30 and TRBJ1-2; no clear D gene. Sample: peripheral blood, taken from a patient treated with radiotherapy plus ipilimumab. CDR3 coding DNA: TGTGCCTGGAGTGTGTCGAGGACTAACTATGGCTACACCTTC. Protein sequence: CAWSVSRTNYGYTF.